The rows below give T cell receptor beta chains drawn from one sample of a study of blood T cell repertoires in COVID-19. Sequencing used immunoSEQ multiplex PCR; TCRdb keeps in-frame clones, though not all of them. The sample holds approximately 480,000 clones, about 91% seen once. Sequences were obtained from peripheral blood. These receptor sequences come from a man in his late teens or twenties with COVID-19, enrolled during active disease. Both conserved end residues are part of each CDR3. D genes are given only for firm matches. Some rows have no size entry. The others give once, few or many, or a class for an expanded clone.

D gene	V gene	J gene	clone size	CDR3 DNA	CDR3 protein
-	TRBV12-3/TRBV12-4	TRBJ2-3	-	TGTGCCAGCAGTTTTTCGAGAGATACGCAGTATTTT	CASSFSRDTQYF
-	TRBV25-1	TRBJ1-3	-	TGTGCCAGCAGTGACAGTATTGGAAACACCATATATTTT	CASSDSIGNTIYF
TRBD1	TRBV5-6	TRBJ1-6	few	TGTGCCAGCAGCTTAGGAGGGACAGAACCTCAATCCCTCCACTTT	CASSLGGTEPQSLHF
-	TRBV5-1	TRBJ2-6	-	TGCGCCAGCAGCTTGGAGGGCGGAGGGCACTCTGGGGCCAACGTCCTGACTTTC	CASSLEGGGHSGANVLTF
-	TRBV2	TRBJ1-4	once	TGTGCCAGCAGAAAGGGAGTGCAGGGGAATGAAAAACTGTTTTTT	CASRKGVQGNEKLFF
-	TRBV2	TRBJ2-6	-	TGTGCCAGCAGTCTGTCGGTTGGGGCCAACGTCCTGACTTTC	CASSLSVGANVLTF
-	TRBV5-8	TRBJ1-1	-	TGTGCCAGCAGCTTGAGTCAGGACACTGAAGCTTTCTTT	CASSLSQDTEAFF
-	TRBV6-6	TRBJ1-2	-	TGTGCCAGCAGTTACTCGATGGTCGGAGGGTTGGATGGCTACACCTTC	CASSYSMVGGLDGYTF
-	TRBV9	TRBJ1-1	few	TGTGCCAGCAGCGCCTCCGGGACAAGGAACACTGAAGCTTTCTTT	CASSASGTRNTEAFF
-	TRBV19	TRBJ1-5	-	TGTGCCAGTAGTCCCCAGGGGTATCAGCCCCAGCATTTT	CASSPQGYQPQHF
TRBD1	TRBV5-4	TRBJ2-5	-	TGTGCCAGCAGCTTGAAGGGTTGGGACAGGTCCACGGAGACCCAGTACTTC	CASSLKGWDRSTETQYF
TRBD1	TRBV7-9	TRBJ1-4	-	TGTGCCAGTATTCGGACAGGGAATGAAAAACTGTTTTTT	CASIRTGNEKLFF
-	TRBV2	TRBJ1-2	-	TGTGCCAGCAGTGACCGGGATAACTATGGCTACACCTTC	CASSDRDNYGYTF
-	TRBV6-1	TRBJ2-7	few	TGTGCCAGCAGTGAAGGAAGTCGTCAGGGGTTTCTCGAGCAGTACTTC	CASSEGSRQGFLEQYF
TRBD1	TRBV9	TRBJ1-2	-	TGTGCCAGCAGCCCAGGGACAGCAAACTATGGCTACACCTTC	CASSPGTANYGYTF
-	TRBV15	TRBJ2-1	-	TGTGCCACCAGCAGAGCTTCGGGGTTTTGGGACAATGAGCAGTTCTTC	CATSRASGFWDNEQFF
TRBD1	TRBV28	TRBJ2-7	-	TGTGCCAGCAGTATAAACAGGGGCCCCTACGAGCAGTACTTC	CASSINRGPYEQYF
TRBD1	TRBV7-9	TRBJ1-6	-	TGTGCCAGCAGCTTAGCGACAGGGGAGACCTCACCCCTCCACTTT	CASSLATGETSPLHF
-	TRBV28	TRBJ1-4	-	TGTGCCAGCAGTTCAAAGCCGAATGAAAAACTGTTTTTT	CASSSKPNEKLFF
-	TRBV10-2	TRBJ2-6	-	TGCGCCACTTCACAGGGAAGTGGGGCCAACGTCCTGACTTTC	CATSQGSGANVLTF
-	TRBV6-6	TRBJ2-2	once	TGTGCCAGCAGCCCCGAGCTCAACACCGGGGAGCTGTTTTTT	CASSPELNTGELFF
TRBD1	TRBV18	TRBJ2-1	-	TGTGCCAGCTCACCTGGGACAGGGCTGAGAAATGAGCAGTTCTTC	CASSPGTGLRNEQFF
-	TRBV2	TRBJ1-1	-	TGTGCCAGCAGGCACAGCGGGCCAACGGTTAAAGCTTTCTTT	CASRHSGPTVKAFF
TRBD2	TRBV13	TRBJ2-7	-	TGTGCCAGCAGCTTAAAACCCGGGGAGGGCGAGCAGTACTTC	CASSLKPGEGEQYF
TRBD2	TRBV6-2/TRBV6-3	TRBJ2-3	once	TGTGCCAGCAGTTACTCGACTAGCGGGAGCACGGATACGCAGTATTTT	CASSYSTSGSTDTQYF
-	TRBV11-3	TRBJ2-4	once	TGTGCCAGCAGCCCCCTTGGCGGGGCGGGTATTCAGTACTTC	CASSPLGGAGIQYF
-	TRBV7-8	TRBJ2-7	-	TGTGCCAGCAGCCAAAGCCCCCAGGCCTCCTACGAGCAGTACTTC	CASSQSPQASYEQYF
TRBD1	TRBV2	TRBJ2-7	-	TGTGCCAGCAGTCCCGGGACAGTCCACGAGCAGTACTTC	CASSPGTVHEQYF
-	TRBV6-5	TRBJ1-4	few	TGTGCCAGCAGCTACGCGGGAGGAACTAATGAAAAACTGTTTTTT	CASSYAGGTNEKLFF
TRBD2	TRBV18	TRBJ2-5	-	TGTGCCAGCTCACCTGCTAGCGGGGTTACTACCCAGTACTTC	CASSPASGVTTQYF
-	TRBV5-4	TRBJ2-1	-	TGTGCCAGCAGCCTTACGAAGCTTGCTAGCGAGGTTGGACGGGAGCAGTTCTTC	CASSLTKLASEVGREQFF
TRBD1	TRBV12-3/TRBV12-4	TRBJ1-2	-	TGTGCCAGCAGAAGACAGGGGGCGGGCGGCTACACCTTC	CASRRQGAGGYTF
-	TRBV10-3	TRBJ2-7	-	TGTGCCATCAGTGAGTCCGACGGCAGGGGCTACGAGCAGTACTTC	CAISESDGRGYEQYF
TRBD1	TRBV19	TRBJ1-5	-	TGTGCCAGTTCGGAGGCAGGGGGCCAGCCCCAGCATTTT	CASSEAGGQPQHF
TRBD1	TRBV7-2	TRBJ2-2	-	TGTGCCAGCAACTTTGCAGGGGGCGCTTCTGGGGAGCTGTTTTTT	CASNFAGGASGELFF
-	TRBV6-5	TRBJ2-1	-	TGTGCCAGCAGTTACCGAGATAGATACAATGAGCAGTTCTTC	CASSYRDRYNEQFF
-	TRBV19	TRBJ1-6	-	TGTGCCAGTAGTATGGGGAGATCACCCCTCCACTTT	CASSMGRSPLHF
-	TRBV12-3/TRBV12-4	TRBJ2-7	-	TGTGCCAGCAGTTTGGGCCGATCCTACGAGCAGTACTTC	CASSLGRSYEQYF
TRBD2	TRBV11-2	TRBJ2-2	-	TGTGCCAGCAGCCGGGATCCCGGAGGACTAGCGATCGGGGAGCTGTTTTTT	CASSRDPGGLAIGELFF
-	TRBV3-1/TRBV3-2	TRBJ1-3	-	TGTGCCAGCAGCAACAGACTACACTCTGGAAACACCATATATTTT	CASSNRLHSGNTIYF
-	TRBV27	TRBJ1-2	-	TGTGCCAGCAGTTCCCACTTGGAGCGGACTAACTATGGCTACACCTTC	CASSSHLERTNYGYTF
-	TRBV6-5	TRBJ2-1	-	TGTGCCAGCAGTTACGACGGGAGCTCCTACAATGAGCAGTTCTTC	CASSYDGSSYNEQFF
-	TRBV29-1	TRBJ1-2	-	TGCAGCGTTGAACGGGGGTATGGCTACACCTTC	CSVERGYGYTF